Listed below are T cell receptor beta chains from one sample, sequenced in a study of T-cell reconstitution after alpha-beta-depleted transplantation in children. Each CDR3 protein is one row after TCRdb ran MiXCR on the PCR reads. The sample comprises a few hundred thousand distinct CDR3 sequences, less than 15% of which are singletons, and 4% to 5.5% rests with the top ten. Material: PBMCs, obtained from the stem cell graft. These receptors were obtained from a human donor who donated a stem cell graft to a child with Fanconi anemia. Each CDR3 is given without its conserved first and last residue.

CDR3: ASSPRTGNFGETQY
V: TRBV9
J: TRBJ2-5

CDR3: ASSPGATVLF
V: TRBV18
J: TRBJ1-1

CDR3: SASSDATYEQY
V: TRBV29-1
J: TRBJ2-7

CDR3: SVEFPSAQSYNEQF
V: TRBV29-1
J: TRBJ2-1

CDR3: ASGFASSGGAPDTQY
V: TRBV12-5
J: TRBJ2-3

CDR3: ASSPTYSGGVNEQF
V: TRBV5-6
J: TRBJ2-1

CDR3: SARVAGPTRTGELF
V: TRBV20-1
J: TRBJ2-2

CDR3: DSSLVGGEAPQY
V: TRBV7-9
J: TRBJ2-3

CDR3: ASSSLWVGETQY
V: TRBV3-1
J: TRBJ2-5

CDR3: SAPRQVDYGYT
V: TRBV20-1
J: TRBJ1-2

CDR3: ASSYGTEMNTEAF
V: TRBV6-2/TRBV6-3
J: TRBJ1-1

CDR3: ASHRDVNYGYT
V: TRBV2
J: TRBJ1-2

CDR3: ASSVDGVSTDTQY
V: TRBV9
J: TRBJ2-3

CDR3: ASGQVSGANVLT
V: TRBV5-5
J: TRBJ2-6

CDR3: ASSPGSSYEQY
V: TRBV18
J: TRBJ2-7

CDR3: ASSLGLAAFQETQY
V: TRBV3-1
J: TRBJ2-5

CDR3: ASRRGGNYGYT
V: TRBV6-2/TRBV6-3
J: TRBJ1-2

CDR3: AWRQGVSAYEQY
V: TRBV30
J: TRBJ2-7

CDR3: ASSLTEGETQY
V: TRBV12-3/TRBV12-4
J: TRBJ2-5

CDR3: ASSDRVGQPQH
V: TRBV6-1
J: TRBJ1-5

CDR3: ASSFGTSDPQY
V: TRBV28
J: TRBJ2-3

CDR3: ASSYSATFYGYT
V: TRBV6-2/TRBV6-3
J: TRBJ1-2

CDR3: ASSLQNTEAF
V: TRBV28
J: TRBJ1-1

CDR3: AIRGVDYNEQF
V: TRBV10-3
J: TRBJ2-1

CDR3: ASSSTGGSGNTIY
V: TRBV28
J: TRBJ1-3

CDR3: ASSVEANAGLSPLH
V: TRBV9
J: TRBJ1-6

CDR3: ASSLGSGGGSSYNEQF
V: TRBV11-2
J: TRBJ2-1

CDR3: ASSHTTVQY
V: TRBV11-2
J: TRBJ2-5

CDR3: ASSQGGQGNDEQF
V: TRBV4-3
J: TRBJ2-1

CDR3: ASSSLDRRFQY
V: TRBV7-2
J: TRBJ2-7

CDR3: SAPRGFGANVLT
V: TRBV20-1
J: TRBJ2-6

CDR3: ASSALRETQY
V: TRBV28
J: TRBJ2-5

CDR3: AWSGRSGNTIY
V: TRBV30
J: TRBJ1-3

CDR3: ASSLEGRAGELF
V: TRBV7-2
J: TRBJ2-2

CDR3: ASGAGNYNEQF
V: TRBV12-3/TRBV12-4
J: TRBJ2-1

CDR3: ASSLFRGREDTQY
V: TRBV5-5
J: TRBJ2-3

CDR3: ASSQVINTEAF
V: TRBV3-1
J: TRBJ1-1

CDR3: ASSQGTGRDEKLF
V: TRBV4-3
J: TRBJ1-4

CDR3: ASRNYSNQPQH
V: TRBV6-1
J: TRBJ1-5

CDR3: ASSLITDTEAF
V: TRBV7-8
J: TRBJ1-1

CDR3: ASSYSTGNYNEQF
V: TRBV6-2/TRBV6-3
J: TRBJ2-1

CDR3: ASSLEGFSGANVLT
V: TRBV12-3/TRBV12-4
J: TRBJ2-6

CDR3: ASSPPGSWNTEAF
V: TRBV18
J: TRBJ1-1

CDR3: ASSQPGQHTGELF
V: TRBV18
J: TRBJ2-2

CDR3: ASSFLDRGVDSNQPQH
V: TRBV6-2/TRBV6-3
J: TRBJ1-5

CDR3: ASSYSGGVYGYT
V: TRBV6-2/TRBV6-3
J: TRBJ1-2